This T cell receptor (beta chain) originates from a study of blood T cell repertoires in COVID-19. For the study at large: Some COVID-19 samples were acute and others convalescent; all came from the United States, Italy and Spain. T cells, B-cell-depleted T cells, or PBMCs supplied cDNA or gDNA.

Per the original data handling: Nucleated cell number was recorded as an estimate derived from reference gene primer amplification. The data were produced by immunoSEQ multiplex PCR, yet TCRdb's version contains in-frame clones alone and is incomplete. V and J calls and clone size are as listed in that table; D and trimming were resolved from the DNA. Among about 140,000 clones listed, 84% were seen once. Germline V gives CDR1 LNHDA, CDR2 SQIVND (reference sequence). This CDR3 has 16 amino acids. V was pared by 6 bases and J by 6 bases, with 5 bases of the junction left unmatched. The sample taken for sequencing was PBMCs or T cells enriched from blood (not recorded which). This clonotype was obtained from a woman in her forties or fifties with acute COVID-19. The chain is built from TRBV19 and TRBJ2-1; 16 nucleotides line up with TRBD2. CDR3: CASSIGTSGRVNEQFF. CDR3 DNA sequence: TGTGCCAGTAGCATTGGGACTAGCGGGAGGGTCAATGAGCAGTTCTTC.